This TCR beta chain was identified during a study of blood T cells in healthy people across ages. Per sample, a minimum of 6.5 million PBMCs were isolated. Each sample provided at least 5 micrograms of extracted total RNA. In this sample, this clonotype turned up once. A second PCR of roughly 7 to 11 cycles used a sample-barcoded 5' primer and a J-beta primer mix. TCRdb re-called the 5' RACE reads through MiXCR, storing one row per CDR3 protein. The data contain 700,000 to 900,000 distinct CDR3 sequences, around 24% of them singletons. The V gene's germline CDR1 is SGHKS and CDR2 YYEKEE (reference sequence). The CDR3 loop spans 15 amino acids. These data were also filed under a second study, of T cells of mothers and their children.

This receptor was obtained from a boy under 18 in good health. The sample consisted of blood. The V gene is TRBV5-5, the J gene TRBJ2-5, with D maybe TRBD2 (6 bases). The end of the DNA aligns better with TRBJ2-7, so the J call may be wrong. The CDR3 here is CASSLAGTEGYEQYF. For the CDR3, the DNA is TGTGCCAGCAGCTTGGCCGGGACGGAGGGGTACGAGCAGTACTTC.